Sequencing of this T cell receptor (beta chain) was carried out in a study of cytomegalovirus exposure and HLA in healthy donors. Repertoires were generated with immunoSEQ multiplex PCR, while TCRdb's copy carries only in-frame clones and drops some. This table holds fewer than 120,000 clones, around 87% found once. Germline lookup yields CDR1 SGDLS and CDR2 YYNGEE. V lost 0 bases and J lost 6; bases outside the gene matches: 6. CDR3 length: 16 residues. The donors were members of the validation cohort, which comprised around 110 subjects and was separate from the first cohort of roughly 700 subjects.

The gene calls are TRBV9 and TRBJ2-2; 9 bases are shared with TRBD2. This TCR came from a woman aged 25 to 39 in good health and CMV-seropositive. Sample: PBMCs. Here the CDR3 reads CASSVAAGGHSGELFF. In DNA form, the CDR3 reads TGTGCCAGCAGCGTAGCGGCGGGGGGGCATTCCGGGGAGCTGTTTTTT. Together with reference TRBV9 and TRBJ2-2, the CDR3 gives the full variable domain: DSGVTQTPKHLITATGQRVTLRCSPRSGDLSVYWYQQSLDQGLQFLIQYYNGEERAKGNILERFSAQQFPDLHSELNLSSLELGDSALYFCASSVAAGGHSGELFFGEGSRLTVL.